The 2 T cell receptor beta chains reported below all come from one sample, sequenced in a study of blood T cells in healthy people across ages. It was with a sample-barcoded 5' primer and a J-beta primer mix that a second PCR of roughly 7 to 12 cycles was run. TCRdb reprocessed the 5' RACE reads with MiXCR, giving one entry per CDR3 protein. The sample shows hundreds of thousands of distinct CDR3 sequences, around two fifths of them seen only once. The sequenced sample consisted of blood. The receptors shown here come from a man aged 55 to 70 in good health.

As concerns this clonotype: Possible read error: a much larger clone is one base away. V usage is TRBV4-3 and J usage is TRBJ2-6; D may be TRBD2 (6 bases). Germline values: CDR1 LGHNA, CDR2 YSLEER. Trimming cost V 5 bases and J 2 bases, with 16 bases left between them. The CDR3 is made up of 17 amino acids. The CDR3 sequence: CASSLLVGGTGANVLTF. CDR3 DNA sequence: TGCGCCAGCAGCTTACTAGTGGGGGGAACTGGGGCCAACGTCCTGACTTTC.

This clonotype occurred a few times. This chain connects TRBV7-9 to TRBJ2-4; TRBD1 or TRBD2 may be the D gene (6 bases each). V was shortened by 1 base and J by 8 bases, with 9 bases between the two germline ends. This CDR3 contains 13 residues. The germline V gene has CDR1 SEHNR and CDR2 FQNEAQ (reference sequence). CDR3 nucleotide sequence: TGTGCCAGCAGCTTAGAGGGGGAGGACATTCAGTACTTC. Its protein product is CASSLEGEDIQYF.